The 9 T cell receptor beta chains below were found in one sample sequenced in a study of type 1 regulatory T cells. For these TCRs, the target antigens are not known. TCRdb redid the calling of the reads with MiXCR, one entry per CDR3 protein. The table records roughly 60,000 distinct CDR3 sequences, 60% to 65% of them present only once. Sequenced input: cultured non-Tr1 T cells, either the whole culture or a sorted T cell fraction (not recorded which). These receptors all stem from a human donor in good health.

The V gene is TRBV3-1, the J gene TRBJ1-1; D is perhaps TRBD1 (5 bases). Germline assignment: CDR1 LGHDT and CDR2 YNNKEL (reference sequence). The CDR3 extends over 13 amino acids. The ends were cut back, 4 bases at V and 2 bases at J, with 8 bases in the middle. In DNA form, the CDR3 reads TGTGCCAGCAGCCCGGGGGTTAACACTGAAGCTTTCTTT. This translates into CASSPGVNTEAFF.

This chain links TRBV7-9 with TRBJ2-1; D is unclear. V was shortened by 1 base and J by 9 bases, with 10 bases between the two germline ends. Looked up from germline, CDR1 is SEHNR and CDR2 is FQNEAQ (reference sequence). This CDR3 region has 13 residues. CDR3 amino acids: CASSLVLSVEQFF. In nucleotides, the CDR3 is TGTGCCAGCAGCTTAGTACTGAGCGTTGAGCAGTTCTTC.

The rearrangement uses TRBV2 and TRBJ1-1, with D possibly matching TRBD1 (5 bases). The V end lost 6 bases, the J end lost 5 bases, and 19 bases lay between the germline ends. The CDR3 totals 15 residues. Germline lookup yields CDR1 SNHLY and CDR2 FYNNEI. The CDR3 DNA is TGTGCCAGCAGGGACACCGGGCCTACCCAAACTGAAGCTTTCTTT. This translates into CASRDTGPTQTEAFF.

The chain is built from TRBV4-2 and TRBJ1-6, with D tentatively TRBD1 (5 bases). CDR1 and CDR2 from the germline V gene are LGHNA and YNFKEQ. V dropped 1 base and J dropped 5 bases, with 9 bases sitting between them. The CDR3 runs to 15 residues. This CDR3 reads CASSQGGQDNSPLHF. The DNA of the CDR3 is TGTGCCAGCAGCCAAGGGGGCCAAGATAATTCACCCCTCCACTTT.

The CDR3 DNA sequence: TGCAGTGCTAGAGTCCAGGGAGCAAAGGGGGAGACCCAGTACTTC. Encoded protein: CSARVQGAKGETQYF. This chain uses TRBV20-1 with TRBJ2-5; the D gene could be TRBD1 or TRBD2 (5 bases each). This CDR3 is 15 amino acids long. Germline assignment: CDR1 DFQATT and CDR2 SNEGSKA (reference sequence). V lost 1 base to trimming and J lost 5 bases, with 17 bases between them.

The chain carries TRBV4-1 and TRBJ2-2; D gene unclear. V was clipped by 0 bases and J by 0 bases, with 8 bases between them. Germline V lookup: CDR1 MGHRA, CDR2 YSYEKL. CDR3 size: 16 residues. The CDR3 sequence: CASSQDRFTNTGELFF. The DNA of the CDR3 is TGCGCCAGCAGCCAAGACCGGTTCACGAACACCGGGGAGCTGTTTTTT.

The chain links TRBV6-1 to TRBJ1-1, with D possibly TRBD1 on 6 matching bases. CDR3 length: 14 residues. Germline lookup yields CDR1 MNHNS and CDR2 SASEGT. Trimming took off 1 base at V and 5 bases at J, with 11 bases between the two ends. The chain's CDR3 is CASSEEGGGTEAFF. For the CDR3, the DNA is TGTGCCAGCAGTGAAGAGGGAGGGGGTACTGAAGCTTTCTTT.

This clonotype was seen more than once but under ten times. V and J are TRBV12-3 or TRBV12-4 and TRBJ2-1, with TRBD1 matching over 9 bases. Losses at the gene ends were 8 bases for V and 4 bases for J; bases not matched to a gene: 9. The length of the CDR3 is 15 residues. In nucleotides, the CDR3 is TGTGCCAGCCACAACAGGGGGCACGTATACAATGAGCAGTTCTTC. Its protein is CASHNRGHVYNEQFF.

The V gene is TRBV19, the J gene TRBJ2-3, with D possibly matching TRBD2 (6 bases). CDR1 is LNHDA and CDR2 is SQIVND in the germline V gene (reference sequence). The CDR3 extends over 14 amino acids. The V end was cut by 6 bases, the J end by 4 bases, with 14 bases between. The CDR3 nucleotides are TGTGCCAGTAGGAATCGAGGAGGGGCAGATACGCAGTATTTT. Its translation: CASRNRGGADTQYF.